This T cell receptor (beta chain) emerged from a study of metastatic and nonmetastatic thyroid tumors. In its sample, this clone was seen many times. TCRdb reanalyzed the PCR reads with MiXCR. Among more than 40,000 clones, 28% were seen once, and the ten largest hold around 9.6%. Each patient went into thyroid surgery without having received any treatment. CDR1 is SGHKS and CDR2 is YYEKEE in the germline V gene (reference sequence). The CDR3 covers 14 residues. The V gene lost 3 bases and the J gene lost 1 base, with 7 bases spanning the gap. The chain carries TRBV5-5 and TRBJ1-4; maybe TRBD1 (5 bases). The sequenced material came from blood. The clonotype was recovered from a male donor with papillary thyroid cancer or a benign thyroid nodule (not recorded which). Some clones in this sample may be carry-over from other donors' samples. CDR3 sequence: CASSWTKTNEKLFF. The CDR3 DNA sequence: TGTGCCAGCAGCTGGACAAAAACTAATGAAAAACTGTTTTTT.